Presented here are 17 T cell receptor beta chains from one specimen sequenced in a study. TCRdb re-called the RT-PCR reads through MiXCR, storing one row per CDR3 protein. The sample consists of approximately 720,000 distinct CDR3 sequences, approximately 14% of them appearing once. The sequenced material came from memory CD4+ T cells from blood. The receptors were sampled from a female donor in good health, serving as a healthy control.

The chain joins TRBV13 to TRBJ2-1; 7 nucleotides agree with TRBD2. Germline V gene lookup returns CDR1 PRHDT and CDR2 FYEKMQ (reference sequence). V was clipped by 1 base and J by 3 bases; unmatched bases: 12. This CDR3 has 18 amino acids. Here the CDR3 reads CASSLASRSGIHYNEQFF. The CDR3 DNA reads TGTGCCAGCAGCTTAGCGAGTAGGAGCGGGATCCACTACAATGAGCAGTTCTTC.

The rearrangement joins TRBV29-1 to TRBJ2-3; no reliable D call. The CDR3 runs 13 residues. Per the germline V gene, CDR1 is SQVTM and CDR2 is ANQGSEA. The V end lost 3 bases, the J end lost 0 bases, and 7 bases lay between the germline ends. The CDR3 protein is CSVDGRSTDTQYF. CDR3 DNA sequence: TGCAGCGTTGATGGACGCAGCACAGATACGCAGTATTTT.

The sample holds many counts of this clonotype. V gene TRBV4-2 combines with J gene TRBJ2-3; TRBD1 might be the D (6 bases). Between the trimmed V and J ends, which lost 1 base and 3 bases, there was a span of 14 bases. The germline gives CDR1 LGHNA, CDR2 YNFKEQ. The CDR3 covers 16 residues. CDR3 loop: CASSQATGMVTDTQYF. For the CDR3, the DNA is TGTGCCAGCAGCCAAGCTACAGGGATGGTTACAGATACGCAGTATTTT.

This clonotype was picked up many times. V gene TRBV4-3 combines with J gene TRBJ1-5, with D possibly TRBD1 on 5 matching bases. Trimming took 0 bases from V and 4 from J, leaving 13 bases between them. The CDR3 runs to 16 residues. CDR1 LGHNA and CDR2 YSLEER come from the germline V gene. The DNA for the CDR3 is TGCGCCAGCAGCCAAGATGTGCAGGGTTGGAATCAGCCCCAGCATTTT. It specifies CASSQDVQGWNQPQHF.

J is TRBJ2-5 and V is TRBV5-1; 15 bases agree with TRBD2. CDR3 size: 19 residues. V was pared by 4 bases and J by 4 bases, with 14 bases of the junction left unmatched. Germline loops: CDR1 SGHRS, CDR2 YFSETQ. CDR3 in amino acids: CASSPTLSGTSGRIETQYF. Written as DNA, the CDR3 is TGCGCCAGCAGCCCAACACTGAGTGGGACTAGCGGGAGGATAGAGACCCAGTACTTC.

The chain carries TRBV7-9 and TRBJ1-3, with D possibly being TRBD1 (5 bases). The CDR3 runs to 12 residues. V was clipped by 9 bases and J by 4 bases, with 10 bases between them. CDR1 and CDR2 (germline): SEHNR, FQNEAQ (reference sequence). The CDR3 DNA reads as TGTGCCAGTGCAGGGTACGGAAACACCATATATTTT. Translation gives CASAGYGNTIYF.

The chain couples TRBV10-2 to TRBJ2-1; TRBD1 matches 8 bases. CDR3 length: 13 residues. CDR1 and CDR2 (germline): WSHSY, SAAADI. Losses at the gene ends were 6 bases for V and 9 bases for J; bases not matched to a gene: 7. In DNA form, the CDR3 reads TGCGCCAGCAGCGGACAGGGTGTCAGTGAGCAGTTCTTC. This encodes CASSGQGVSEQFF.

This clonotype was seen just once. The chain joins TRBV10-3 to TRBJ2-2, with 14 bases fitting TRBD2. CDR1 and CDR2 from the germline V gene are ENHRY and SYGVKD. The length of the CDR3 is 16 residues. With V trimmed by 6 bases and J by 4 bases, 4 bases remained unmatched. The CDR3: CAIRGTSGSVTGELFF. The DNA for the CDR3 is TGTGCCATCAGGGGGACTAGCGGGAGCGTCACCGGGGAGCTGTTTTTT.

The chain employs TRBV10-2 and TRBJ2-5; perhaps D is TRBD1 or TRBD2 (6 bases each). The germline V and J ends were trimmed by 3 bases and 5 bases, with 16 bases remaining between them. CDR1 WSHSY and CDR2 SAAADI come from the germline V gene. The CDR3 is 15 amino acids. The CDR3 DNA reads as TGCGCCAGCAGTGACGCCCCCGGGGGCAGGGAGACCCAGTACTTC. Residues: CASSDAPGGRETQYF.

The chain combines TRBV2 with TRBJ1-5, with D unclear. CDR3 length: 15 residues. Trimming took 7 bases from V and 0 from J, leaving 13 bases between them. Germline V CDR1 and CDR2: SNHLY, FYNNEI. The CDR3 spells CASTEERASNQPQHF. For the CDR3, the DNA is TGTGCCAGCACCGAGGAAAGGGCTAGCAATCAGCCCCAGCATTTT.

The table lists this clonotype with a few counts. The rearrangement uses TRBV3-1 and TRBJ1-1; D possibly corresponds to TRBD1 (5 bases). The CDR3 spans 15 residues. The V end was cut by 1 base, the J end by 3 bases, with 12 bases between. CDR1 is LGHDT and CDR2 is YNNKEL in the germline V gene (reference sequence). DNA for the CDR3: TGTGCCAGCAGCCAAGGTGCGACAGAATACACTGAAGCTTTCTTT. Translation: CASSQGATEYTEAFF. Full variable domain (outside the CDR3, taken from reference TRBV3-1 and TRBJ1-1): DTAVSQTPKYLVTQMGNDKSIKCEQNLGHDTMYWYKQDSKKFLKIMFSYNNKELIINETVPNRFSPKSPDKAHLNLHINSLELGDSAVYFCASSQGATEYTEAFFGQGTRLTVV.

This clonotype was recorded many times. The genes are TRBV29-1 and TRBJ2-1; 11 bases match TRBD2. The V segment lost 6 bases and the J segment 2 bases; nucleotides outside the gene matches: 12. Germline-derived CDR1 and CDR2 are SQVTM and ANQGSEA. The length of the CDR3 is 17 residues. In DNA, the CDR3 is TGCAGCGTCCTCCCCCGACCGGGACTAGCGGCCTACAATGAGCAGTTCTTC. This gives the protein CSVLPRPGLAAYNEQFF.

Note on this clonotype: A read error may produce the germline difference seen at one junction end. The chain links TRBV18 to TRBJ2-1; 7 bases align to TRBD2. The CDR3 is 14 amino acids. CDR1 and CDR2 (germline): KGHSH, LQKENI. The CDR3 DNA is TGTGCCAGCTCCCCCGGACTAGACTACAATAAGCAGTTCTTC. It codes for CASSPGLDYNKQFF.

A note on this clonotype: Just one base apart from a much larger clone, this may be a read error. The rearrangement links TRBV5-6 to TRBJ1-2, with D maybe TRBD1 (5 bases). CDR1 and CDR2 from the germline V gene are SGHDT and YYEEEE. The CDR3 consists of 16 residues. V shed 6 bases and J shed 2 bases, with 20 bases lying between them. The CDR3 DNA sequence: TGTGCCAGCATCCTGCTCAGGGCAGGAATAAACTATGGCTACACCTTC. Residues: CASILLRAGINYGYTF. The full variable domain, rest sourced from reference TRBV5-6 and TRBJ1-2, is DAGVTQSPTHLIKTRGQQVTLRCSPKSGHDTVSWYQQALGQGPQFIFQYYEEEERQRGNFPDRFSGHQFPNYSSELNVNALLLGDSALYLCASILLRAGINYGYTFGSGTRLTVV.

This chain uses TRBV7-3 with TRBJ2-3; 8 bases match TRBD2. V lost 2 bases to trimming and J lost 7 bases; unmatched junction nucleotides: 5. The CDR3 extends over 14 amino acids. Germline CDR1 is SGHTA and CDR2 is FQGTGA. The CDR3 sequence is CASSLQGLVHTQYF. The CDR3 DNA sequence: TGTGCCAGCAGCTTACAGGGACTAGTTCATACGCAGTATTTT.

This clonotype was counted at least ten times. The rearrangement uses TRBV29-1 and TRBJ1-2; no definite D call. The length of the CDR3 is 12 residues. Per germline, CDR1 SQVTM and CDR2 ANQGSEA. Trimming cost V 4 bases and J 7 bases, with 13 bases left between them. CDR3 coding DNA: TGCAGCGTTGTCCAAGGTTTAAGTGGCTACACCTTC. This gives the protein CSVVQGLSGYTF.

This clonotype was picked up a small number of times. This sequence joins TRBV5-1 and TRBJ1-1; D unclear. Germline values: CDR1 SGHRS, CDR2 YFSETQ. Trimming removed 0 bases from V and 10 bases from J, with 13 bases in between. The CDR3 covers 13 residues. DNA of the CDR3: TGCGCCAGCAGCTTGGGGGCCGGGTTAGGAGCTTTCTTT. Translating it yields CASSLGAGLGAFF. Full variable domain (remainder filled in from reference TRBV5-1 and TRBJ1-1): KAGVTQTPRYLIKTRGQQVTLSCSPISGHRSVSWYQQTPGQGLQFLFEYFSETQRNKGNFPGRFSGRQFSNSRSEMNVSTLELGDSALYLCASSLGAGLGAFFGQGTRLTVV.